This T cell receptor beta chain was sequenced during a study of blood T cell repertoires in COVID-19. Overall study: Acute-phase and convalescent COVID-19 samples originated in the United States, Italy and Spain.

CDR3 length: 15 residues. Germline CDR1 SEHNR, CDR2 FQNEAQ (reference sequence). Trimming cost V 4 bases and J 6 bases; bases outside gene matches: 9. TCRdb keeps only in-frame clones here, not all; method: immunoSEQ multiplex PCR. The repertoire holds roughly 190,000 clones, with roughly 85% as singletons. This clone has only one observation. What was sequenced was peripheral blood. The clonotype originates from a man aged 55 to 70 with active or convalescent COVID-19. The V gene is TRBV7-9, the J gene TRBJ2-1; TRBD2 matches at 7 bases. CDR3 protein: CASSSWTGGSNEQFF. In DNA, the CDR3 is TGTGCCAGCAGCTCCTGGACGGGGGGTAGCAATGAGCAGTTCTTC.